These T cell receptor beta chains were read from a single sample in a study of blood T cell repertoires in COVID-19. The data were produced by immunoSEQ multiplex PCR, yet TCRdb's version contains in-frame clones alone and is incomplete. The sample holds about 260,000 clones, 80% to 90% seen once. Input material: PBMCs or T cells enriched from blood (not recorded which). The receptors come from a woman between 40 and 50 years old who had been exposed to COVID-19. Both conserved end residues are part of each CDR3. D genes are given only for firm matches. Clone size is shown for a subset of rows, as once, few, many or a class of expanded clone.

TRBJ2-5	12	.	TRBV28	few	CASSGAPETQYF	TGTGCCAGCAGTGGGGCTCCAGAGACCCAGTACTTC
TRBJ1-4	14	.	TRBV5-4	once	CASSGGEGGEKLFF	TGTGCCAGCAGCGGGGGGGAGGGCGGTGAAAAACTGTTTTTT
TRBJ2-1	16	.	TRBV10-3	.	CAISAWVGQTYNEQFF	TGTGCCATCAGTGCATGGGTGGGGCAGACTTACAATGAGCAGTTCTTC
TRBJ1-5	13	.	TRBV28	.	CASQTGRGQPQHF	TGTGCCAGCCAGACAGGACGGGGCCAGCCCCAGCATTTT
TRBJ1-5	14	.	TRBV19	.	CASSRGPANQPQHF	TGTGCCAGCTCCAGGGGCCCAGCCAATCAGCCCCAGCATTTT
TRBJ1-2	15	.	TRBV21-1	once	CASSKRDRAPYGYTF	TGTGCCAGCAGCAAAAGGGACAGGGCACCCTATGGCTACACCTTC
TRBJ2-5	14	.	TRBV19	.	CASSARQLQETQYF	TGTGCCAGTAGTGCAAGACAGTTACAAGAGACCCAGTACTTC
TRBJ1-2	16	TRBD1	TRBV28	once	CASSPPTGDQNYGYTF	TGTGCCAGCAGCCCACCGACAGGGGATCAAAACTATGGCTACACCTTC
TRBJ2-5	16	TRBD2	TRBV5-1	.	CASSFLDAGGKETQYF	TGTGCCAGCAGCTTTTTGGACGCGGGGGGGAAAGAGACCCAGTACTTC
TRBJ1-2	14	.	TRBV7-2	.	CASSLAAGAKGYTF	TGTGCCAGCAGCTTAGCTGCGGGGGCGAAGGGCTACACCTTC
TRBJ1-1	15	.	TRBV7-6	.	CASSLGSGSNTEAFF	TGTGCCAGCAGCTTAGGGTCAGGGTCCAACACTGAAGCTTTCTTT
TRBJ2-5	14	.	TRBV9	.	CASSVARGGETQYF	TGTGCCAGCAGCGTAGCGCGAGGGGGTGAGACCCAGTACTTC
TRBJ1-1	11	TRBD1	TRBV28	.	CASRTPGGAFF	TGTGCCAGCAGGACCCCAGGGGGAGCTTTCTTT
TRBJ1-2	12	TRBD1	TRBV19	.	CASRDRNYGYTF	TGTGCCAGCCGGGACAGGAACTATGGCTACACCTTC
TRBJ1-1	17	TRBD1	TRBV9	.	CASSRGQGASGRTEAFF	TGTGCCAGCTCCCGGGGACAGGGGGCTTCTGGACGCACTGAAGCTTTCTTT
TRBJ2-7	15	.	TRBV7-2	.	CASSSYGRGRNEQYF	TGTGCCAGCAGCTCCTACGGTAGGGGAAGGAACGAGCAGTACTTC
TRBJ2-3	14	.	TRBV5-4	.	CASSLGQSTDTQYF	TGTGCCAGCAGCTTGGGACAGAGCACAGATACGCAGTATTTT
TRBJ1-1	14	TRBD1	TRBV28	.	CASSPQDRVTEAFF	TGTGCCAGCAGTCCACAAGACAGGGTCACTGAAGCTTTCTTT
TRBJ1-1	15	.	TRBV28	.	CASSLRTGMNTEAFF	TGTGCCAGCAGTTTGAGGACGGGAATGAACACTGAAGCTTTCTTT
TRBJ1-6	16	.	TRBV4-1	few	CASSTARVWDNSPLHF	TGCGCCAGCAGCACCGCGCGGGTTTGGGATAATTCACCCCTCCACTTT
TRBJ1-6	14	.	TRBV30	.	CASASTGPGAPLHF	TGTGCCAGCGCGTCTACAGGGCCAGGGGCACCCCTCCACTTT
TRBJ2-1	15	TRBD2	TRBV11-2	.	CASSDLRGDYNEQFF	TGTGCCAGCAGCGACCTCCGGGGGGATTACAATGAGCAGTTCTTC
TRBJ1-4	13	.	TRBV5-1	.	CASSPGDNEKLFF	TGCGCCAGCAGTCCAGGTGATAATGAAAAACTGTTTTTT